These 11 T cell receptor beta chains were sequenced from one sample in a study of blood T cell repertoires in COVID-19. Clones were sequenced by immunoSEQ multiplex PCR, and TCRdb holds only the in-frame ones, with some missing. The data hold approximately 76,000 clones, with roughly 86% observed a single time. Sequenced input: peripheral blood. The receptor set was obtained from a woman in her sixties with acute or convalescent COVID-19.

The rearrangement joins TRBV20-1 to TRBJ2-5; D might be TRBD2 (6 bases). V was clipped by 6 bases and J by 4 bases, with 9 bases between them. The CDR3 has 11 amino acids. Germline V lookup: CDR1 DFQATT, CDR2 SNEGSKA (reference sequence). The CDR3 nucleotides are TGCAGTGCGGAGGGGAGAGAGACCCAGTACTTC. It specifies CSAEGRETQYF.

This CDR3 is CASSPNRRGRELFF. Here the CDR3 DNA reads TGTGCCAGCAGCCCCAACCGTCGGGGTCGGGAGCTGTTTTTT. V and J are TRBV6-4 and TRBJ2-2, with D perhaps matching TRBD2 (5 bases). The V end lost 6 bases, the J end lost 9 bases, and 17 bases lay between the germline ends. CDR1 and CDR2 (germline): MRHNA, SNTAGT. The length of the CDR3 is 14 residues.

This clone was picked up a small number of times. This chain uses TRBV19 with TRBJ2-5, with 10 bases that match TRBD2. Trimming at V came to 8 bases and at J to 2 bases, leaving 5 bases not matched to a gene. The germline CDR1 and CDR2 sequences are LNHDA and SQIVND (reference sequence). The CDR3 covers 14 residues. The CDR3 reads CASPSGGQQETQYF. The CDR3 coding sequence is TGTGCCAGTCCTAGCGGGGGCCAACAAGAGACCCAGTACTTC.

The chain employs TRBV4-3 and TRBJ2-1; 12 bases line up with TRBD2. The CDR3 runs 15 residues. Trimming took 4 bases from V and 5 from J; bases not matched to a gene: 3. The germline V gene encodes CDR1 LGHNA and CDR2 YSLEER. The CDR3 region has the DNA TGCGCCAGCAGCCCTAGCGGGGGGGGAAACAATGAGCAGTTCTTC. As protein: CASSPSGGGNNEQFF.

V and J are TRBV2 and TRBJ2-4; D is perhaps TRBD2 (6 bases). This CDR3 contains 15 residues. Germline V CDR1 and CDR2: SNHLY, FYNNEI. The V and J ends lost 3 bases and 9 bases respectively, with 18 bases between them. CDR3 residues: CASSDGGALRGIQYF. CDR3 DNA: TGTGCCAGCAGTGACGGAGGGGCGTTGAGGGGCATTCAGTACTTC.

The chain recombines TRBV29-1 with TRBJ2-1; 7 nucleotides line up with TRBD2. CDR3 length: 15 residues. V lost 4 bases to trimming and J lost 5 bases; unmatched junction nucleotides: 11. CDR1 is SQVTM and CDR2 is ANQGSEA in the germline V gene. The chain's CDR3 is CSVGLGGRTDNEQFF. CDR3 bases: TGCAGCGTTGGCCTAGGCGGGAGAACGGACAATGAGCAGTTCTTC.

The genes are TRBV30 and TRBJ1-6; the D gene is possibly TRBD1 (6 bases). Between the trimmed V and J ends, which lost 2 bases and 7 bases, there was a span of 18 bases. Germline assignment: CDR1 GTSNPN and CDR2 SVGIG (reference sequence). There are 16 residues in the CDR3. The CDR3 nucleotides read TGTGCCTGGAGTCTCGGGGGGGGCCCAAGGAATTCACCCCTCCACTTT. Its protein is CAWSLGGGPRNSPLHF.

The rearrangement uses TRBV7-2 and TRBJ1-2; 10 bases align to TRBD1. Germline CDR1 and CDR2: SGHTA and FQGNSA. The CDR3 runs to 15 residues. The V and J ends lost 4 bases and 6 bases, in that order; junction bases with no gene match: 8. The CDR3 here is CASSSRQGASDGYTF. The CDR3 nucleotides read TGTGCCAGCAGCTCGCGACAGGGGGCGAGCGATGGCTACACCTTC.

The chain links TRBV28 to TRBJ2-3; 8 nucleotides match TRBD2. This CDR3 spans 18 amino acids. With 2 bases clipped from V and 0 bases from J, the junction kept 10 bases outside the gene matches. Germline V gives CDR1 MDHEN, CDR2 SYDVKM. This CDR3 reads CASSLNAGGSSSTDTQYF. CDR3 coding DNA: TGTGCCAGCAGTTTAAATGCGGGGGGATCCTCTAGCACAGATACGCAGTATTTT.

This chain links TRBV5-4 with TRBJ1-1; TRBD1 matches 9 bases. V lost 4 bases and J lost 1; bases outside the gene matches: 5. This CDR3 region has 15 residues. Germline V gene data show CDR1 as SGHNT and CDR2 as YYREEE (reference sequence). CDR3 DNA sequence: TGTGCCAGCAGCCTCCCGGGACAGGGGAACACTGAAGCTTTCTTT. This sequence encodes CASSLPGQGNTEAFF.

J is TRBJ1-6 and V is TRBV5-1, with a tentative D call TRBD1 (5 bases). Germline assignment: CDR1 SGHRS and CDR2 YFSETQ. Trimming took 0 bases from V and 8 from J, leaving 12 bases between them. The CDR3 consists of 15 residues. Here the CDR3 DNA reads TGCGCCAGCAGCTTGGATGGCAGGGTCGATTCACCCCTCCACTTT. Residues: CASSLDGRVDSPLHF.